The 2 T cell receptor beta chains listed next were all sequenced from one sample in a study of human T cells and chemical hapten exposure. Via MiXCR, TCRdb re-called the 5' RACE reads, giving one row per CDR3 protein. Seen here are 110,000 or so distinct CDR3 sequences, 15% to 20% observed once, and the top ten hold around 3%. The authors extracted total RNA from unfractionated whole blood. The receptor source for this set is a human donor in good health.

The V gene is TRBV7-3, the J gene TRBJ2-6; D tentatively reads TRBD1 or TRBD2 (6 bases each). The CDR3 consists of 17 residues. The ends were cut back, 5 bases at V and 0 bases at J, with 14 bases in the middle. Germline CDR1 and CDR2: SGHTA and FQGTGA. The CDR3 DNA reads as TGTGCCAGCAGCCCAAGGGGGGAAAGCTCTGGGGCCAACGTCCTGACTTTC. It translates to CASSPRGESSGANVLTF.

The table lists this clonotype with a few counts. V usage is TRBV6-5 and J usage is TRBJ1-5; 7 positions match TRBD1. Germline V CDR1 and CDR2: MNHEY, SVGAGI. The V and J ends lost 8 bases and 3 bases, in that order; junction bases with no gene match: 4. This CDR3 is 13 amino acids long. The CDR3 spells CASRDSHNQPQHF. The CDR3 DNA sequence: TGTGCCAGCCGGGACAGTCACAATCAGCCCCAGCATTTT.